Sequencing of this TCR beta chain was carried out in a study of blood T cell repertoires in COVID-19. J was trimmed by 8 bases and V by 0 bases; bases with no gene match: 7. This CDR3 spans 15 amino acids. Germline V gene data show CDR1 as SGHRS and CDR2 as YFSETQ. Here immunoSEQ multiplex PCR was the method, and the copy in TCRdb shows in-frame clones only, minus some. The data hold hundreds of thousands of clones, with around 84% observed a single time. Sample: PBMCs or T cells enriched from blood (not recorded which). The chain joins TRBV5-1 to TRBJ1-3; 8 nucleotides align to TRBD1. The receptor comes from a woman between 45 and 60 years old who had recovered from COVID-19. The CDR3 nucleotides read TGCGCCAGCAGCTTGGGTGACAGGGGAGGGGACACCATATATTTT. Translating gives CASSLGDRGGDTIYF.